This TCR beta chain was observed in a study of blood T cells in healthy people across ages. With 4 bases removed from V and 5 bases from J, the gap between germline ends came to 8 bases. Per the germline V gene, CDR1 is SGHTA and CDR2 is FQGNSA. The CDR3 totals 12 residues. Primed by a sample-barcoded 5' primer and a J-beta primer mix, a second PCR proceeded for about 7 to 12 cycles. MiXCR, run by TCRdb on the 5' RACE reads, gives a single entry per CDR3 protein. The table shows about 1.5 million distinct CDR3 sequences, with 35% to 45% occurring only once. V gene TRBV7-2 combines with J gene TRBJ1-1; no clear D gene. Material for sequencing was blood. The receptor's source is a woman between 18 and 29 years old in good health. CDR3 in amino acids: CASSSLTTEAFF. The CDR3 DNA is TGTGCCAGCAGCTCCTTAACTACTGAAGCTTTCTTT.